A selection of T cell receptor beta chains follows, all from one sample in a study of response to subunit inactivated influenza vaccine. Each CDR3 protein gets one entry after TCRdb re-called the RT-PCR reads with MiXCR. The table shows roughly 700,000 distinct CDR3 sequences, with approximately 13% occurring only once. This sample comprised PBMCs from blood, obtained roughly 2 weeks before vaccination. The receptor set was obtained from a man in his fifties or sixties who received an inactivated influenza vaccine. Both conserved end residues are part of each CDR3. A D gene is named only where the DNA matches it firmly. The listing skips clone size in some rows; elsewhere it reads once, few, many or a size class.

TGTGCCAGCAGTGTGCAGCGGGGGGATACGCAGTACTTC	CASSVQRGDTQYF	few	TRBV7-2	TRBJ2-7	TRBD2
TGCAGCGCCCCGACTAGCGGGGACAATGAGCAGTTCTTC	CSAPTSGDNEQFF	few	TRBV29-1	TRBJ2-1	TRBD2
TGCAGTGCACACCGGGACAGGGAGGGTGGAGCTTTCTTT	CSAHRDREGGAFF	-	TRBV20-1	TRBJ1-1	TRBD1
TGTGCCAGCAGCCAAGATTCAGGACGAAATCAGCCCCAGCATTTT	CASSQDSGRNQPQHF	few	TRBV3-1	TRBJ1-5	-
TGTGCCAGCAGCTCCGGGACTTCTGGCGAGCAGTACTTC	CASSSGTSGEQYF	few	TRBV7-3	TRBJ2-7	-
TGCAGTGCTGGACCCGGGACAGGGAACCCCGGGGAGCTGTTTTTT	CSAGPGTGNPGELFF	few	TRBV20-1	TRBJ2-2	TRBD1
TGTGCCAGCAGCTTCGCCACAGGGAATTCACCCCTCCACTTT	CASSFATGNSPLHF	few	TRBV7-2	TRBJ1-6	-
TGTGCCAGCAGACACATAGCGGGGGCGGGCACCGGGGAGCTGTTTTTT	CASRHIAGAGTGELFF	-	TRBV28	TRBJ2-2	TRBD2
TGTGCCAGCAGCCAAGTCGGACGGTCCAGCTCTGGAAACACCATATATTTT	CASSQVGRSSSGNTIYF	-	TRBV3-1	TRBJ1-3	-
TGTGCCATCAGTGAGCAGTCCCAGTCCAAAAACATTCAGTACTTC	CAISEQSQSKNIQYF	few	TRBV10-3	TRBJ2-4	-
TGTGCCAGCAGTTATACGAGCGGGAGGGGAGCTTATGAGCAGTTCTTC	CASSYTSGRGAYEQFF	-	TRBV27	TRBJ2-1	TRBD2
TGTGCCAGCACGGGGGGCGGGGGGACTCCCTCCTACAATGAGCAGTTCTTC	CASTGGGGTPSYNEQFF	few	TRBV25-1	TRBJ2-1	TRBD2
TGTGCCAGCAGGAATAGCGGCCCCAGGGTATCTACGCAGTATTTT	CASRNSGPRVSTQYF	-	TRBV11-2	TRBJ2-3	-
TGCAGTGCGCACGGGACAGGGGTCTACGAGCAGTACTTC	CSAHGTGVYEQYF	many	TRBV20-1	TRBJ2-7	TRBD1
TGCGCCAGCAGCCTTTCTCCGACAGGCAATGAGCAGTTCTTC	CASSLSPTGNEQFF	-	TRBV5-1	TRBJ2-1	-
TGCGCCAGCAGCTTGGACAGATCCTACGAGCAGTACTTC	CASSLDRSYEQYF	many	TRBV5-1	TRBJ2-7	-
TGTGCCAGCAGCTTAGGGGCCCGGGTCCCCCACCAAGAGACCCAGTACTTC	CASSLGARVPHQETQYF	-	TRBV5-5	TRBJ2-5	-
TGCAGCGTTGAAAGGCGGCTAGCGGGAGCGGAGACCCAGTACTTC	CSVERRLAGAETQYF	-	TRBV29-1	TRBJ2-5	TRBD2
TGTGCCAGCTTAGGAGGGGCCTCCTACGAGCAGTACTTC	CASLGGASYEQYF	few	TRBV6-6	TRBJ2-7	-
TGTGCCACCAGTACAGGGACAGGTTTTACCTACGAGCAGTACTTC	CATSTGTGFTYEQYF	few	TRBV15	TRBJ2-7	TRBD1
TGTGCCAGCAGTGACGGGGTAGGGGGCAAAAATGAGCAGTTCTTC	CASSDGVGGKNEQFF	-	TRBV6-4	TRBJ2-1	TRBD1
TGTGCCAGCAGCTTAGCTAGACTAGCGGGAGTTAATGAGCAGTTCTTC	CASSLARLAGVNEQFF	few	TRBV7-8	TRBJ2-1	TRBD2
TGCGCCAGCAGCCGCGGGGCTGAAGCTTTCTTT	CASSRGAEAFF	many	TRBV12-3/TRBV12-4	TRBJ1-1	-
TGTGCCAGCAGCTTAGAAGGCAGTAATGAAAAACTGTTTTTT	CASSLEGSNEKLFF	many	TRBV7-8	TRBJ1-4	-
TGCAGCGTTGGAACACCGGACAGGGAGAACACTGAAGCTTTCTTT	CSVGTPDRENTEAFF	-	TRBV29-1	TRBJ1-1	TRBD1
TGTGCCACCAGCAGAGTTGGGGATTCACCCCTCCACTTT	CATSRVGDSPLHF	-	TRBV15	TRBJ1-6	-
TGCGCCAGCAGCCAAGAGCTTCCCTTGACATCTGGGGCCAACGTCCTGACTTTC	CASSQELPLTSGANVLTF	-	TRBV4-3	TRBJ2-6	-
TGTGCCAGTGCTGAGCAGGGAGATACGCAGTATTTT	CASAEQGDTQYF	few	TRBV19	TRBJ2-3	-
TGCGCCAGCAGCTCGGGACGTCCGAACACTGAAGCTTTCTTT	CASSSGRPNTEAFF	few	TRBV5-1	TRBJ1-1	-
TGCGCCAGCAGTGCGGACAGGGACTACACCGGGGAGCTGTTTTTT	CASSADRDYTGELFF	-	TRBV5-1	TRBJ2-2	TRBD1
TGTGCCAGCAGCAAAAAAGGGACAGGACGCCCTAACTATGGCTACACCTTC	CASSKKGTGRPNYGYTF	once	TRBV21-1	TRBJ1-2	-
TGCAGTGCAAACCCGGTCGGGAAATACGAGCAGTACTTC	CSANPVGKYEQYF	-	TRBV20-1	TRBJ2-7	-
TGTGCCAGCAGTTACCTAGGACAGGGTGTCGGGAGAGCCTACGAGCAGTACTTC	CASSYLGQGVGRAYEQYF	-	TRBV6-2/TRBV6-3	TRBJ2-7	TRBD1
TGTGCCAGCAGTTTGGAGGGGGTGGTTGGTTCACCCCTCCACTTT	CASSLEGVVGSPLHF	-	TRBV27	TRBJ1-6	-
TGTGCCAGCAGTTCCTCGTTGGGTGAAGCTTTCTTT	CASSSSLGEAFF	-	TRBV12-3/TRBV12-4	TRBJ1-1	-
TGCAGCGTTGAATTATTCCCAATTAGAGGGACTAGCGGGGGGGGGCACAATGAGCAGTTCTTC	CSVELFPIRGTSGGGHNEQFF	-	TRBV29-1	TRBJ2-1	TRBD2
TGTGCCAGCAGCTTTGGTGATGGTCCCAATCAGCCCCAGCATTTT	CASSFGDGPNQPQHF	few	TRBV5-6	TRBJ1-5	-
TGTGCCATCAGTGTGGGACAGAGTTATGGCTACACCTTC	CAISVGQSYGYTF	many	TRBV10-3	TRBJ1-2	TRBD1
TGTGCCAGCAGCTCCCGGACAGGGTCGGGTTCCTATAATTCACCCCTCCACTTT	CASSSRTGSGSYNSPLHF	-	TRBV7-2	TRBJ1-6	TRBD1
TGTGCCAGCAGCCAACGATACTGGCTAGCGGGGGACTACGAGCAGTACTTC	CASSQRYWLAGDYEQYF	-	TRBV14	TRBJ2-7	TRBD2
TGCGCCAGCAGCAAAGGAGATGCGGGATACAATGAGCAGTTCTTC	CASSKGDAGYNEQFF	-	TRBV5-1	TRBJ2-1	-
TGTGCCAGCAGTTTAATGAGCGGGGCGGTCACCGGGGAGCTGTTTTTT	CASSLMSGAVTGELFF	-	TRBV12-3/TRBV12-4	TRBJ2-2	TRBD2
TGTGCCAGCAGTTTTCGGACTATATCAGATATGCAGTATTTT	CASSFRTISDMQYF	-	TRBV28	TRBJ2-3	-
TGTGCCAGCAGCCAAGATTCGTCGGGGGTAACCTACGAGCAGTACTTC	CASSQDSSGVTYEQYF	-	TRBV4-2	TRBJ2-7	-
TGCGCCAGCAGTGAGGTGGGACAGGGAGATGAGCAGTTCTTC	CASSEVGQGDEQFF	-	TRBV10-2	TRBJ2-1	TRBD1
TGTGCCAGCAGCTTGGGTGTGTTTCCGAACACCGGGGAGCTGTTTTTT	CASSLGVFPNTGELFF	many	TRBV5-6	TRBJ2-2	-
TGCAGTGCACACCAGGGGTACAATGAGCAGTTCTTC	CSAHQGYNEQFF	many	TRBV20-1	TRBJ2-1	-
TGCGCCAGCAGCCTACGTACTGGGGCCAACGTCCTGACTTTC	CASSLRTGANVLTF	-	TRBV5-1	TRBJ2-6	-
TGTGCCAGCAGCCGCTCTTCTCTTTCTGATACGCAGTATTTT	CASSRSSLSDTQYF	few	TRBV5-5	TRBJ2-3	-
TGTGCCAGCAGTGAAGACAATGAGCAGTTCTTC	CASSEDNEQFF	few	TRBV25-1	TRBJ2-1	-
TGTGCCAGCAAGGACAGAGGTTTTAATTCACCCCTCCACTTT	CASKDRGFNSPLHF	-	TRBV27	TRBJ1-6	-
TGCAGCGTTGTCCGTGGGGGGGAAGAGACCCAGTACTTC	CSVVRGGEETQYF	-	TRBV29-1	TRBJ2-5	TRBD2
TGTGCCAGCAGCTTACCCCGGCTAGCGGGGTATCCGACAGAGCAGTTCTTC	CASSLPRLAGYPTEQFF	-	TRBV7-2	TRBJ2-1	TRBD2